This T cell receptor beta chain was captured in a study of CD8+ T cells in alopecia areata. Following extraction, RNA underwent reverse transcription to cDNA, which served as the sequencing template. Clones were sequenced by immunoSEQ multiplex PCR, and TCRdb holds only the in-frame ones, with some missing. There are 120,000 or so clones in the sample; over 60% occur only once, and around 5.7% lies in the top ten. The CDR3 sequence is 14 residues long. With V trimmed by 0 bases and J by 5 bases, 4 bases remained unmatched. The germline V gene encodes CDR1 SGHNT and CDR2 YYREEE (reference sequence). This clone was seen just once. Treatment noted: oral pan-JAK inhibitor, 5-10 mg twice daily.

The specimen was CD4+ T cells sorted from blood, collected at week 4, from a patient treated with tofacitinib. The receptor was isolated from a human donor with alopecia areata. The J gene is TRBJ2-5, the V gene TRBV5-4; the match to TRBD2 covers 7 bases. CDR3 residues: CASSLVAGDETQYF. The DNA for the CDR3 is TGTGCCAGCAGCTTGGTTGCGGGAGACGAGACCCAGTACTTC.